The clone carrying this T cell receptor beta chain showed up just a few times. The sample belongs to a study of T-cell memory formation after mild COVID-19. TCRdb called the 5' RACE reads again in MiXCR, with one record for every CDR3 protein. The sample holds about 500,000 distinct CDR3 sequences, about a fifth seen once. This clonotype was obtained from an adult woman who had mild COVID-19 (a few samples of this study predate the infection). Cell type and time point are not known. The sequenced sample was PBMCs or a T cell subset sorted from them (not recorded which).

CDR3 DNA: TGCAGTGCAGGCCAGGGGGCTGGCACCGGGGAGCTGTTTTTT. Encoded protein: CSAGQGAGTGELFF. The chain joins TRBV20-1 to TRBJ2-2; 8 bases align to TRBD1. V shed 6 bases, J shed 4 bases, and the junction held 7 bases outside the gene matches. The CDR3 runs 14 residues. Per the germline V gene, CDR1 is DFQATT and CDR2 is SNEGSKA (reference sequence).